The T cell receptor beta chain under discussion was sequenced for a study of blood T cells in healthy people across ages (dated by TCRdb to between 2015 and 2016). Concerning the study at large: In model experiments, template switching captured roughly one uniquely barcoded TCR beta cDNA molecule for every two T cells. To track age-related changes in TCR beta repertoire diversity, the study relied on deep sequencing normalized with unique cDNA molecular identifiers. Four age groups were formed from the donors: young (average approximately 17 years), middle-aged (less than 40), aged (about 68) and long-lived (about 80). The study analyzed two additional independent replicas of 1 million unique cDNA reads from the same blood draw for two donors, one aged 18 to 30 and one aged 80 or older. The research as a whole found: Compared with the aged group, the long-lived group had more naive CD4+ T cells, fewer expanded clones and increased TCR diversity, suggesting age selection. Because profiling used bulk unsorted PBMCs, naive and antigen-experienced compartments could not be compared conclusively. Donor CMV infection status was unknown, potentially confounding age-related changes in expanded clonotypes. Estimates of total diversity based on one million sequenced T cells were regarded as lower bounds and as underestimates. As age increased, observed TCR beta diversity per million T cells dropped in a roughly linear way, and a significant reduction was already evident by age 40. Observed TCR beta diversity correlated strongly with the percentage of naive T cells measured by flow cytometry.

Libraries were built with 5' RACE. TCRdb shows the sequencer as Illumina HiSeq 2500. A second 7 to 11 cycle PCR used a sample-barcoded 5' primer and a J-beta primer mix. A unique molecular identifier was introduced onto each TCR beta cDNA molecule by a template-switch 5' adaptor carrying 12 random nucleotides. At least 2.5 million CDR3-containing paired-end reads were obtained from each sample. All of the RNA was converted into first-strand cDNA using the Mint cDNA synthesis kit, with a TRBC-specific oligonucleotide serving as the primer. All cDNA was treated with uracil-DNA glycosylase and then went through a first 18-cycle PCR with the universal primers M1SS and BC2_uni_R. On the authors' methods: For normalization, 1 million high-quality reads were randomly selected from each sample, with every read carrying a distinct molecular identifier. Reads sharing molecular identifiers were discarded rather than binned into consensus sequences. MiTCR, set to a Q25 quality threshold and the strictest error-elimination algorithm, was used for CDR3 identification, clonotype clustering and error correction. A nonparametric unseen species model with Euler transformation was used to estimate lower-bound total TCR beta diversity. TCRdb reworked the public reads: Q25 trimming with fastp, MiXCR clone assembly, productive beta chains retained. A single entry per CDR3 protein holds the most common genes and DNA from its merged rows. These V and J calls derive from TCRdb rather than the authors' analysis. A total of about 570,000 distinct CDR3 sequences appear in this sample, about a quarter of them only once. Approximately 4% of the sample belongs to the ten largest clones.

On this clonotype itself: Its antigen remains unidentified. Per-nucleotide qualities are absent, and no much larger clonotype sits a single base away.

The donors were roughly 39 Caucasian individuals from Russia, aged roughly 6 to 100 years, who were systemically healthy. Each donor gave 8 to 10 milliliters of peripheral blood, collected into EDTA-treated Vacutainer tubes. Ficoll-Paque density-gradient centrifugation was used to isolate PBMCs, with at least 6.5 million per sample. Trizol reagent was used to extract total RNA from the PBMCs, yielding at least 5.5 micrograms per sample. For every donor, an aliquot of PBMCs went through flow cytometry to measure the percentages of naive CD45RAhigh/CD27high T cells. CDR1 and CDR2 (SGHRS, YFSETQ) derive from the germline V gene. From the cysteine up to the phenylalanine, the CDR3 has a length of 16 residues. The only DNA kept is the CDR3, 48 bases in frame from the first base. V is pruned by 4 bases and J by 2 bases, leaving 6 bases of the junction without a gene match. These data were also filed under a second study, of T cells of mothers and their children. The second publication reports: The donors were nine systemically healthy Caucasian individuals, made up of three mothers and their six children. cDNA synthesis used all of the extracted RNA, with about 1.5 ug of RNA in each 15 ul reaction. Sample barcodes and 2-4 random nucleotides were added via the M1S primer in the second PCR. Over 8 million TCR beta CDR3 reads came from each mother, compared with a few million reads from each child. In both related and unrelated pairs, thymic selection shapes the output of TCR recombination in a similar way, with inherited differences having only a minor effect. Normalized repertoire overlap was always slightly but never significantly higher in related than unrelated mother-child pairs. No persistent microchimeric T cell clones were found, with a detection sensitivity of 80 to 100 clones per million clonotypes. Deep NGS was used in the study to compare the TCR beta repertoires of mothers and children and to look for features that separate related mother-child pairs from unrelated individuals. On average, the children were about 12 +/- 4 years old, while the mothers were 40 +/- 4 years old. Libraries were sequenced on Illumina HiSeq 2000 with 100+100 nt paired-end reads after adapter ligation with NEBNext reagents. Mother and child libraries were prepared a month apart and sequenced in separate runs to prevent cross-contamination. Between about 500,000 and 2,300,000 distinct TCR beta clonotypes were identified per donor. Naive TCR beta clonotypes were estimated from low-frequency clonotypes matched to each donor's FACS-determined naive share, without sorting.

The sequenced sample consisted of blood. The receptor chain draws on TRBV5-1 and TRBJ1-1; 12 of the junction bases match TRBD1. The source is a boy aged 2 to 10 in good health. The DNA sequence is TGCGCCAGCAGCCCCGGGACAGGGGGCATCAACACTGAAGCTTTCTTT. Its translation is CASSPGTGGINTEAFF.